Listed below are T cell receptor beta chains from one sample, sequenced in a study of T cell changes during pregnancy in multiple sclerosis. Generated by immunoSEQ multiplex PCR, the TCRdb table keeps only in-frame clones and is missing some. The table has over 65,000 clones, less than 95% seen once; the top ten hold about 0.92%. Source: peripheral blood, taken in the second trimester of pregnancy. The receptors shown here come from a female donor with multiple sclerosis, enrolled in a pregnancy study. Both conserved end residues are part of each CDR3. The D gene is left open where the match is weak. Part of the rows lack a size; the others show once, few, many or a class for expanded clones.

CDR3	DNA	size	D	V	J
CASSVVAGGPPNIQYF	TGTGCCAGCAGCGTAGTTGCGGGGGGGCCACCAAACATTCAGTACTTC	.	TRBD2	TRBV9	TRBJ2-4
CAISGDRGKDYGYTF	TGTGCCATCAGTGGAGACAGGGGGAAGGACTATGGCTACACCTTC	.	TRBD1	TRBV10-3	TRBJ1-2
CASSPHGGGDTGELFF	TGTGCCAGCAGCCCGCACGGCGGGGGGGACACCGGGGAGCTGTTTTTT	.	TRBD2	TRBV11-1	TRBJ2-2
CASSRGLAGGEETQYF	TGTGCCAGCAGCCGCGGACTAGCGGGGGGAGAGGAGACCCAGTACTTC	once	TRBD2	TRBV5-4	TRBJ2-5
CASSPDRGGYTF	TGTGCCAGCAGTCCCGACAGGGGAGGGTACACCTTC	.	TRBD1	TRBV6-1	TRBJ1-2
CASSLGGPNTEAFF	TGTGCCAGCAGCTTAGGGGGGCCTAACACTGAAGCTTTCTTT	once	.	TRBV7-2	TRBJ1-1
CASSELGTAKRGETQYF	TGTGCCAGCAGTGAATTGGGAACAGCCAAAAGAGGGGAGACCCAGTACTTC	.	.	TRBV25-1	TRBJ2-5
CASSPDPGQGYEKLFF	TGTGCCAGCTCACCAGACCCGGGACAGGGTTACGAAAAACTGTTTTTT	.	TRBD1	TRBV18	TRBJ1-4
CASSSGTGVYADTQYF	TGTGCCAGCAGCAGTGGAACAGGGGTTTATGCAGATACGCAGTATTTT	.	TRBD1	TRBV7-9	TRBJ2-3
CASSLGRGRGAEAFF	TGTGCCAGCAGCTTAGGCCGGGGGAGGGGCGCTGAAGCTTTCTTT	.	.	TRBV7-8	TRBJ1-1
CASSIDSWPNQPQHF	TGTGCCAGTAGTATAGATTCGTGGCCGAATCAGCCCCAGCATTTT	few	.	TRBV19	TRBJ1-5
CASSIPLNQPQHF	TGTGCCAGTAGTATCCCACTTAATCAGCCCCAGCATTTT	.	.	TRBV19	TRBJ1-5
CATSRDPGQGPSQPQHF	TGTGCCACCAGCAGAGATCCGGGACAGGGGCCGAGTCAGCCCCAGCATTTT	once	TRBD1	TRBV15	TRBJ1-5
CASSWTGVIAGLNTGELFF	TGTGCCAGCAGCTGGACAGGAGTTATAGCGGGATTGAACACCGGGGAGCTGTTTTTT	.	.	TRBV5-6	TRBJ2-2
CASSYVAGGPWAQYF	TGTGCCAGCAGTTACGTTGCGGGGGGCCCCTGGGCGCAGTATTTT	.	TRBD2	TRBV6-5	TRBJ2-3
CAISTDSYNSPLHF	TGTGCCATCAGTACAGACTCCTATAATTCACCCCTCCACTTT	few	.	TRBV10-3	TRBJ1-6
CASSVGGPTDTQYF	TGTGCCAGCAGCGTCGGCGGTCCCACAGATACGCAGTATTTT	.	.	TRBV7-2	TRBJ2-3
CASSLEPLGRVNYGYTF	TGTGCCAGCAGCTTGGAACCCCTTGGCAGGGTAAACTATGGCTACACCTTC	.	.	TRBV7-6	TRBJ1-2
CASSPTGANTGELFF	TGTGCCAGCAGCCCGACAGGGGCAAACACCGGGGAGCTGTTTTTT	.	TRBD1	TRBV7-2	TRBJ2-2
CASSLGGRGRCEQYF	TGCGCCAGCAGCTTAGGGGGCCGGGGGCGGTGTGAGCAGTACTTC	.	.	TRBV5-1	TRBJ2-7
CASSARDSYNEQFF	TGCGCCAGCAGCGCCCGGGACAGTTACAATGAGCAGTTCTTC	once	TRBD1	TRBV4-1	TRBJ2-1
CASSLGQTGNTIYF	TGTGCCAGCAGCCTAGGACAGACTGGAAACACCATATATTTT	.	.	TRBV7-3	TRBJ1-3
CASSLGQGGYLQETQYF	TGTGCCAGCAGCTTAGGGCAGGGGGGATACCTCCAAGAGACCCAGTACTTC	.	.	TRBV11-2	TRBJ2-5
CASSSPPGSAFF	TGCGCCAGCAGCTCCCCCCCGGGGTCGGCTTTCTTT	.	.	TRBV5-1	TRBJ1-1
CASGSFVDSHTEAFF	TGTGCCAGCGGATCCTTCGTTGACAGTCACACTGAAGCTTTCTTT	.	.	TRBV6-5	TRBJ1-1
CASRFPSGGAGDTQYF	TGTGCCAGCAGATTTCCTAGCGGGGGGGCCGGAGATACGCAGTATTTT	.	TRBD2	TRBV25-1	TRBJ2-3
CASSPRTSGYNEQFF	TGCGCCAGCAGCCCCCGGACTAGCGGGTACAATGAGCAGTTCTTC	.	TRBD2	TRBV4-3	TRBJ2-1
CSARKGGDYGYTF	TGCAGCGCCCGAAAGGGAGGGGACTATGGCTACACCTTC	.	.	TRBV29-1	TRBJ1-2
CATSGDQGKRYGYTF	TGTGCCACCAGCGGGGACCAGGGGAAGAGATATGGCTACACCTTC	.	.	TRBV15	TRBJ1-2
CAISEYGGAAEAFF	TGTGCCATCAGTGAGTATGGGGGGGCAGCTGAAGCTTTCTTT	.	.	TRBV10-3	TRBJ1-1
CASSQRGRYTDTQYF	TGTGCCAGCAGCCAACGGGGGAGGTACACAGATACGCAGTATTTT	.	.	TRBV6-5	TRBJ2-3
CASSMGHPGGETQYF	TGTGCCAGTAGTATGGGCCACCCCGGGGGAGAGACCCAGTACTTC	.	.	TRBV19	TRBJ2-5
CASSASGNTEAFF	TGTGCCAGCAGTGCCTCCGGGAACACTGAAGCTTTCTTT	.	.	TRBV25-1	TRBJ1-1
CASSLSSGGRTGELFF	TGTGCCAGCTCACTCTCTAGCGGGGGAAGGACCGGGGAGCTGTTTTTT	.	TRBD2	TRBV18	TRBJ2-2
CASSLDRGNEQFF	TGTGCCAGCAGCTTGGACAGGGGCAATGAGCAGTTCTTC	.	TRBD1	TRBV5-6	TRBJ2-1
CASSHGSAFNTEAFF	TGTGCCAGCAGCCACGGTTCCGCTTTTAACACTGAAGCTTTCTTT	.	.	TRBV27	TRBJ1-1
CASRGASYEQYF	TGTGCCAGCCGCGGGGCGTCCTACGAGCAGTACTTC	.	.	TRBV7-2	TRBJ2-7
CASSIQGATNEKLFF	TGTGCCAGTAGTATACAGGGCGCAACTAATGAAAAACTGTTTTTT	.	.	TRBV19	TRBJ1-4
CASSSRDRVPYEQYF	TGTGCCAGCAGCTCCCGGGACAGGGTCCCCTACGAGCAGTACTTC	.	TRBD1	TRBV7-9	TRBJ2-7
CASSQEQGTEAFF	TGCGCCAGCAGCCAAGAACAGGGGACTGAAGCTTTCTTT	.	TRBD1	TRBV4-1	TRBJ1-1
CASSQGTGVNEKLFF	TGCGCCAGCAGCCAAGGGACAGGGGTTAATGAAAAACTGTTTTTT	.	TRBD1	TRBV4-3	TRBJ1-4
CASSLRRGREGTEAFF	TGTGCCAGCAGCTTGCGGCGCGGCAGGGAGGGTACTGAAGCTTTCTTT	once	.	TRBV5-5	TRBJ1-1
CASSYSTGSNYGYTF	TGTGCCAGCAGTTACTCCACAGGGAGCAACTATGGCTACACCTTC	.	.	TRBV6-6	TRBJ1-2
CASSQNSEAFF	TGTGCCAGCAGCCAAAACTCTGAAGCTTTCTTT	.	.	TRBV6-5	TRBJ1-1
CAISPGTLDGYTF	TGTGCCATCAGTCCCGGGACTCTCGATGGCTACACCTTC	once	.	TRBV10-3	TRBJ1-2
CASSDYSATDYGYTF	TGTGCCAGCAGCGACTACTCTGCGACGGACTATGGCTACACCTTC	.	.	TRBV9	TRBJ1-2
CAIVRVPGDGYTF	TGTGCCATTGTCAGGGTTCCGGGTGATGGCTACACCTTC	few	.	TRBV6-1	TRBJ1-2
CASSEFETGNSPLHF	TGCGCCAGCAGTGAGTTTGAAACAGGGAATTCACCCCTCCACTTT	.	.	TRBV10-1	TRBJ1-6
CASRTGGDRRTEAFF	TGTGCCAGTCGAACAGGGGGCGATAGGCGAACTGAAGCTTTCTTT	.	TRBD1	TRBV19	TRBJ1-1
CASSSMAGTTNYGYTF	TGTGCCAGCAGCTCGATGGCGGGGACCACAAACTATGGCTACACCTTC	few	.	TRBV5-6	TRBJ1-2
CASSVAQSMAPLHF	TGTGCCAGCAGCGTAGCACAGAGTATGGCACCCCTCCACTTT	.	.	TRBV9	TRBJ1-6
CASSVEGAGGGRDTQYF	TGTGCCAGCAGCGTAGAGGGGGCGGGGGGCGGTCGAGATACGCAGTATTTT	.	.	TRBV9	TRBJ2-3
CASSVVGSQETQYF	TGTGCCAGCAGCGTAGTGGGCAGCCAAGAGACCCAGTACTTC	.	.	TRBV9	TRBJ2-5